The next 15 T cell receptor beta chains were all read from a single sample in a study of CD8+CD57+ T cells in acquired aplastic anemia. The TCR beta profiling, which covered VDJ combination and CDR3 sequence, was carried out using genomic DNA as the template. Via MiXCR, TCRdb re-called the reads, giving one row per CDR3 protein. The table includes 400,000 to 600,000 distinct CDR3 sequences, approximately 33% detected once. Previously, flow cytometry had revealed CD8+CD57+ cell expansion in the patients chosen for sequencing. The sample consisted of sorted CD4+, CD8+, or CD8+CD57+ T cells (not recorded which) from PBMCs. The source of these receptors is a human donor with aplastic anemia.

This rearrangement joins TRBV7-2 to TRBJ2-5, with TRBD2 identical over 14 bases. Trimming removed 5 bases from V and 4 bases from J; junction bases left unmatched: 9. Germline V CDR1 and CDR2: SGHTA, FQGNSA. The CDR3 length is 17 residues. This CDR3 is CASSPRLAGGPRETQYF. The CDR3 DNA sequence: TGTGCCAGCAGCCCCAGACTAGCGGGAGGGCCGAGAGAGACCCAGTACTTC.

Many counts were recorded for this clonotype. V gene TRBV9 combines with J gene TRBJ2-7, with 12 nucleotides matching TRBD1. V lost 0 bases to trimming and J lost 9 bases; unmatched junction nucleotides: 7. Germline-derived CDR1 and CDR2 are SGDLS and YYNGEE. The CDR3 runs 15 residues. CDR3: CASSVEGQGARGQYF. In DNA, the CDR3 is TGTGCCAGCAGCGTAGAGGGACAGGGGGCCCGGGGGCAGTACTTC.

This clonotype was observed a few times. The J gene is TRBJ2-7, the V gene TRBV19, with D perhaps matching TRBD1 (7 bases). This CDR3 is 16 amino acids long. V lost 4 bases and J 0 bases, leaving 16 bases between the germline ends. CDR1 and CDR2 (germline): LNHDA, SQIVND (reference sequence). In DNA, the CDR3 is TGTGCCAGTAGTAACACCAGGAGGGACAGCTCCTACGAGCAGTACTTC. Its translation: CASSNTRRDSSYEQYF.

About this clonotype: The junction departs from the called germline gene at one end, perhaps through a read error. V usage is TRBV10-2 and J usage is TRBJ2-3; 15 bases map to TRBD2. Germline CDR1 WSHSY, CDR2 SAAADI. The CDR3 contains 14 residues. The CDR3 protein is CASRTSGGGDTQCF. CDR3 in DNA: TGCGCCAGCCGGACTAGCGGGGGGGGAGATACGCAGTGTTTT.

V usage is TRBV25-1 and J usage is TRBJ1-6, with 11 positions matching TRBD1. Trimming cost V 6 bases and J 7 bases; bases outside gene matches: 17. In germline, CDR1 is MGHDK, CDR2 SYGVNS. The CDR3 sequence is 19 residues long. CDR3 sequence (DNA): TGTGCCAGCAGCCAGTCGTCCCGGGACAGGGGGTCTCGGAATTCACCCCTCCACTTT. Protein: CASSQSSRDRGSRNSPLHF.

This clonotype was picked up many times. This chain connects TRBV5-1 to TRBJ1-2; no reliable D call. Trimming removed 0 bases at V and 0 bases at J, with 6 bases between. The germline gives CDR1 SGHRS, CDR2 YFSETQ. This CDR3 has 14 residues. The CDR3 DNA reads TGCGCCAGCAGCTTGGGCAAGACTAACTATGGCTACACCTTC. Protein: CASSLGKTNYGYTF. Combining the CDR3 with reference TRBV5-1 and TRBJ1-2 gives the whole variable domain KAGVTQTPRYLIKTRGQQVTLSCSPISGHRSVSWYQQTPGQGLQFLFEYFSETQRNKGNFPGRFSGRQFSNSRSEMNVSTLELGDSALYLCASSLGKTNYGYTFGSGTRLTVV.

This clonotype has a count of ten or more. The gene calls are TRBV2 and TRBJ1-2; D unresolved. V was pared by 8 bases and J by 7 bases, with 20 bases between. CDR1 SNHLY and CDR2 FYNNEI come from the germline V gene. The CDR3 loop spans 14 amino acids. The CDR3 nucleotides are TGTGCCAGCCAGAGGCTGGGGATAGGGTTTGGCTACACCTTC. Its protein product is CASQRLGIGFGYTF. Full variable domain (rest looked up from reference TRBV2 and TRBJ1-2): EPEVTQTPSHQVTQMGQEVILRCVPISNHLYFYWYRQILGQKVEFLVSFYNNEISEKSEIFDDQFSVERPDGSNFTLKIRSTKLEDSAMYFCASQRLGIGFGYTFGSGTRLTVV.

The CDR3 coding sequence is TGTGCCAGCAGCCGTGGGGGAGGGGGCGCCTACAATGAGCAGTTCTTC. Protein sequence: CASSRGGGGAYNEQFF. The chain employs TRBV11-2 and TRBJ2-1; either TRBD1 or TRBD2 may fit D (7 bases each). Germline lookup yields CDR1 SGHAT and CDR2 FQNNGV. Trimming removed 5 bases at V and 2 bases at J, with 16 bases between. The CDR3 is 16 amino acids.

In this sample, this clonotype turned up a few times. The V gene is TRBV5-4, the J gene TRBJ1-2; 8 bases align to TRBD1. V dropped 2 bases and J dropped 8; count of bases not matched to a gene: 8. The CDR3 is 14 residues long. Germline V CDR1 and CDR2: SGHNT, YYREEE (reference sequence). The CDR3 spells CASSLWQGAGGYTF. The CDR3 bases are TGTGCCAGCAGCTTATGGCAGGGGGCAGGGGGCTACACCTTC.

The table lists this clonotype with many counts. V gene TRBV4-3 combines with J gene TRBJ1-2; D uncertain. V gave up 0 bases and J gave up 2 bases, with 7 bases separating them. The CDR3 loop spans 14 amino acids. The germline V gene encodes CDR1 LGHNA and CDR2 YSLEER. The CDR3 protein is CASSQDTGNYGYTF. The CDR3 DNA follows: TGCGCCAGCAGCCAAGACACCGGGAACTATGGCTACACCTTC.

This rearrangement joins TRBV7-8 to TRBJ2-1; 12 bases are shared with TRBD2. V trimming: 5 bases; J trimming: 14 bases; junction bases outside the gene matches: 10. Germline assignment: CDR1 SGHVS and CDR2 FQNEAQ. The CDR3 runs 14 residues. The CDR3: CASSLQLAGGVEFF. Written as DNA, the CDR3 is TGTGCCAGCAGCCTCCAACTAGCGGGAGGTGTGGAGTTCTTC. Full variable domain (outside the CDR3, taken from reference TRBV7-8 and TRBJ2-1): GAGVSQSPRYKVAKRGQDVALRCDPISGHVSLFWYQQALGQGPEFLTYFQNEAQLDKSGLPSDRFFAERPEGSVSTLKIQRTQQEDSAVYLCASSLQLAGGVEFFGPGTRLTVL.

The chain carries TRBV30 and TRBJ1-1; 7 bases map to TRBD1. This CDR3 comprises 13 residues. The junction had 10 bases not matched to a gene; V was cut back by 6 bases and J by 6 bases. Germline V gives CDR1 GTSNPN, CDR2 SVGIG (reference sequence). The CDR3 bases are TGTGCCTGCCCCAAGACAGGGATCGCTGAAGCTTTCTTT. This translates into CACPKTGIAEAFF.

On this clonotype: The junction differs from germline at one of its ends, possibly a read error. The rearrangement uses TRBV10-3 and TRBJ1-2, with TRBD1 matching 9 bases. From germline, CDR1 is ENHRY and CDR2 SYGVKD. This CDR3 has 16 amino acids. The CDR3 coding sequence is TGTGCCAGCAGTGAAGAGGGGACAGGGACCCCCTATGGCTACACCTTC. As protein: CASSEEGTGTPYGYTF.

The chain has TRBV5-4 and TRBJ2-7; 11 bases fit TRBD2. Germline V lookup: CDR1 SGHNT, CDR2 YYREEE (reference sequence). Trimming cost V 9 bases and J 6 bases; bases outside gene matches: 8. The CDR3 sequence is 13 residues long. The CDR3 nucleotides are TGTGCCACTCAGGGACTAGCGGAATGCGAGCAGTACTTC. This sequence encodes CATQGLAECEQYF.

This clonotype was found a few times. This chain links TRBV20-1 with TRBJ1-1, with D maybe TRBD1 (5 bases). The CDR3 is 16 residues long. Germline loops: CDR1 DFQATT, CDR2 SNEGSKA (reference sequence). The V end was cut by 3 bases, the J end by 1 base, with 18 bases between. In DNA, the CDR3 is TGCAGTGCTAGGGTTCTTGGGGGGGGATCGAACACTGAAGCTTTCTTT. This sequence encodes CSARVLGGGSNTEAFF.